Given below is one T cell receptor (beta chain) in context. Its antigen is unknown. No base quality information exists; no much larger clone differs at one position. The sample originates from a study of PD-L1 blockade in urothelial cancer (dated by TCRdb to about 2017). Background on the whole study: Every patient began therapy around 2014 and was given atezolizumab 1,200 mg intravenously every 3 weeks. About 85% of the 29 patients were identified as males with urothelial cancer of bladder origin, and a prior smoking history was reported by 18 of 29 patients. Patients had an ECOG performance status of 0 or 1 and had received between 0 and 3 prior chemotherapy regimens. Blood samples were analyzed 3 weeks after the start of treatment (second dose) and 6 weeks after the start of treatment. Blood samples gave median yields of roughly 150,000 T cells and around 88,000 unique TCRs, along with a median clonality of roughly 0.08. The study, an exploratory multi-omic analysis, examined somatic, immune and clinical correlates of response to PD-L1 blockade with atezolizumab in urothelial cancer. Pretreatment tumor samples, along with matched peripheral blood collected serially before and after atezolizumab treatment, underwent TCR sequencing. Progression-free survival longer than 6 months counted as durable clinical benefit, and TCR features were additionally tested against both progression-free and overall survival. In the same patients, pretreatment tumors underwent whole exome sequencing and RNA sequencing in addition to TCR sequencing. Nine patients reached durable clinical benefit, while some 20 patients did not. Pretreatment blood TCR-seq was available for about 27 patients, at least one posttreatment blood collection was obtained for 25 or so patients, and tumor TCR-seq was available for 25 or so patients.

Reading the label with the study, this specimen's time point is: pretreatment peripheral blood. The cohort included 29 patients with locally advanced or metastatic urothelial carcinoma who were treated at Memorial Sloan Kettering on a trial protocol. Peripheral blood mononuclear cells were collected pretreatment and during treatment, with between 1 and 8 total time points obtained per patient. The Qiagen DNeasy Blood extraction kit was used to purify genomic DNA from total PBMCs and tumor samples. PBMCs were collected pretreatment and during treatment, and were isolated and stored as previously described. V is trimmed back by 0 bases and J by 5 bases, and the junction contains 9 bases that no gene match accounts for. CDR1 is given as SEHNR and CDR2 as FQNEAQ, both from the germline V gene (reference sequence). There are 17 amino acids in the CDR3, from cysteine to phenylalanine inclusive. The read is trimmed to its CDR3 DNA, 51 bases read in frame from base 1.

The full study reports these points: Patients with durable benefit showed greater expansion of tumor-associated TCR clones in peripheral blood 3 weeks after starting treatment (n ≈ 21, p = 0.022). A pretreatment peripheral blood TCR clonality below the median was linked to improved progression-free and overall survival. Because the sample size was small (n ≈ 30) and many of the analyses were exploratory, the results are meant to be hypothesis-generating.

Synthetic TCR analog templates were spiked into each PCR so that absolute template abundance could be estimated from read counts. The immunoSEQ assay was used to amplify TCRbeta CDR3 regions from genomic DNA with bias-controlled V and J gene primers. Rearranged TCRbeta segments were sequenced at approximately 20X coverage. The source study handled its data this way. Sequencing errors were corrected by clustering, and CDR3s were annotated against IMGT so that V, D and J genes could be assigned. Only productive TCRbeta rearrangements were used in downstream analyses, excluding out-of-frame or stop-codon sequences. Clonality was calculated as one minus the Shannon entropy normalized by the log of the number of unique productive sequences. Clones differing between time points or between blood and tumor were identified by Fisher's exact test with Benjamini-Hochberg correction at adjusted p below 0.01. In TCRdb, the immuneACCESS table is reduced to in-frame sequences with V and J assigned. These tables do not hold every clone; where another copy was compared, an unresolved V gene accounts for under half, and the others remain unexplained. That table furnishes V, J and clone size, whereas the DNA furnished D and trimming. The sample yields about 39,000 clones; 91% were counted once. The ten biggest clones cover 10% to 12% of the sample.

Sequenced material: PBMCs, taken around atezolizumab (anti-PD-L1) treatment. The chain couples TRBV7-9 to TRBJ1-4, and TRBD1 aligns with 7 junction nucleotides. The clonotype originates from a woman in her sixties or seventies with urothelial cancer. The CDR3 in this case is CASSLAWDSPPNEKLFF. The DNA sequence is given as TGTGCCAGCAGCTTAGCTTGGGACAGTCCGCCAAATGAAAAACTGTTTTTT.